Below are 32 T cell receptor beta chains sequenced from a single sample in a study of blood T cell repertoires in COVID-19. Libraries were prepared by immunoSEQ multiplex PCR; TCRdb keeps only in-frame clonotypes and omits some of them. This sample has 300,000 to 400,000 clones, with roughly 90% found just once. The source material was PBMCs or T cells enriched from blood (not recorded which). The receptors shown here come from a woman aged 25 to 45 with acute COVID-19.

This clone occurred once. J is TRBJ1-1 and V is TRBV5-1; perhaps TRBD1 as D (6 bases). The CDR3 loop spans 13 amino acids. Looked up from germline, CDR1 is SGHRS and CDR2 is YFSETQ. V lost 8 bases to trimming and J lost 0 bases, with 11 bases between them. CDR3 amino acids: CASRQVMNTEAFF. In DNA, the CDR3 is TGCGCCAGTAGACAGGTTATGAACACTGAAGCTTTCTTT.

V gene TRBV2 combines with J gene TRBJ2-1, with 12 bases that match TRBD1. Germline V CDR1 and CDR2: SNHLY, FYNNEI. This CDR3 region has 15 residues. Trimming removed 1 base from V and 9 bases from J; junction bases left unmatched: 4. CDR3 sequence reads: CASSEEGQGALEQFF. CDR3 bases: TGTGCCAGCAGTGAAGAGGGACAGGGGGCGCTTGAGCAGTTCTTC.

The chain joins TRBV12-5 to TRBJ1-3; a weak D match, TRBD1 (6 bases). Germline V gene sequence: CDR1 LGHNT, CDR2 FRNRAP. Trimming left V 7 bases short and J 4 bases short, with 14 bases between. The CDR3 totals 14 residues. In DNA form, the CDR3 reads TGTGCTAGTGCCTGGACAGTTCCCGGAAACACCATATATTTT. Translated, it gives CASAWTVPGNTIYF.

The V gene is TRBV6-5, the J gene TRBJ1-2; the D is unclear. The length of the CDR3 is 15 residues. The ends were cut back, 2 bases at V and 6 bases at J, with 16 bases in the middle. CDR1 and CDR2 from the germline V gene are MNHEY and SVGAGI. The CDR3, as DNA: TGTGCCAGCAGTTACCGTGGCTCATCAGAGGATGGCTACACCTTC. This codes for CASSYRGSSEDGYTF.

V usage is TRBV5-1 and J usage is TRBJ1-1, with TRBD1 identical over 10 bases. The CDR3 is made up of 16 amino acids. Per the germline V gene, CDR1 is SGHRS and CDR2 is YFSETQ. J was trimmed by 1 base and V by 0 bases; bases with no gene match: 3. CDR3 protein: CASSLDRQGANTEAFF. In nucleotides, the CDR3 is TGCGCCAGCAGCTTGGATCGACAGGGGGCGAACACTGAAGCTTTCTTT.

The chain carries TRBV12-3 or TRBV12-4 and TRBJ1-2; D uncertain. The ends were cut back, 6 bases at V and 4 bases at J, with 12 bases in the middle. CDR3 size: 13 residues. CDR3 residues: CASRLGGFYGYTF. DNA of the CDR3: TGTGCCAGCAGACTAGGAGGGTTCTATGGCTACACCTTC.

The rearrangement uses TRBV6-1 and TRBJ1-5; D perhaps matches TRBD1 (6 bases). There are 15 residues in the CDR3. Deletions cut 0 bases from V and 6 bases from J, with 12 bases between. Germline loops: CDR1 MNHNS, CDR2 SASEGT. CDR3 DNA sequence: TGTGCCAGCAGTGAAGCGTGGGGGCGGGTTCAGCCCCAGCATTTT. Amino acids: CASSEAWGRVQPQHF.

The V call is TRBV6-1, the J call TRBJ1-5, with D possibly matching TRBD1 (6 bases). The CDR3 has 16 amino acids. Trimming took 2 bases from V and 5 from J, leaving 16 bases between them. Looked up from germline, CDR1 is MNHNS and CDR2 is SASEGT. For the CDR3, the DNA is TGTGCCAGCAGTGAACCCAGGGGACGGAGCGATCAGCCCCAGCATTTT. Amino acids: CASSEPRGRSDQPQHF.

This chain joins TRBV7-8 and TRBJ2-2, with 8 bases that match TRBD1. V shed 6 bases, J shed 5 bases, and the junction held 8 bases outside the gene matches. The CDR3 sequence is 15 residues long. Germline values: CDR1 SGHVS, CDR2 FQNEAQ. CDR3 region: CASSPTGERTGELFF. DNA for the CDR3: TGTGCCAGCAGTCCGACAGGGGAAAGAACCGGGGAGCTGTTTTTT.

This clone was recorded once. The chain uses TRBV24-1 and TRBJ1-6, with 8 positions matching TRBD1. V was clipped by 4 bases and J by 9 bases; unmatched bases: 4. CDR1 KGHDR and CDR2 SFDVKD come from the germline V gene. The CDR3 length is 14 residues. This CDR3 reads CATSDRGPGSPLHF. As DNA, the CDR3 is TGTGCCACCAGTGACAGGGGGCCGGGTTCACCCCTCCACTTT.

The CDR3 nucleotides read TGTGCCAGCAGACGGTCTCGCTCCTACGAGCAGTACTTC. This encodes CASRRSRSYEQYF. V and J are TRBV12-3 or TRBV12-4 and TRBJ2-7; D remains unclear. The CDR3 loop spans 13 amino acids. Trimming took off 6 bases at V and 0 bases at J, with 9 bases between the two ends.

Concerning this clone: The junction shows a germline mismatch at one end, possibly a read error. The V call is TRBV4-3, the J call TRBJ2-1; 11 positions match TRBD1. The CDR3 spans 16 residues. Germline lookup yields CDR1 LGHNA and CDR2 YSLEER. CDR3 protein: CASSHGGTGGYNEQLF. CDR3 sequence (DNA): TGCGCCAGCAGCCACGGAGGGACAGGGGGTTACAATGAGCAGCTCTTC.

The rearrangement uses TRBV6-5 and TRBJ1-2, with D tentatively TRBD1 (5 bases). The germline V and J ends were trimmed by 6 bases and 4 bases, with 12 bases remaining between them. The CDR3 sequence is 13 residues long. Germline CDR1 MNHEY, CDR2 SVGAGI. CDR3 nucleotide sequence: TGTGCCAGCAGGGCCGGGGGAGGCTATGGCTACACCTTC. This codes for CASRAGGGYGYTF.

This chain connects TRBV20-1 to TRBJ2-7; maybe TRBD1 (6 bases). In germline, CDR1 is DFQATT, CDR2 SNEGSKA (reference sequence). The V and J ends lost 3 bases and 7 bases respectively, with 10 bases between them. This CDR3 is built from 11 residues. The CDR3 DNA reads as TGCAGTGCTAGGAAAGGGGGAGAGCAGTACTTC. It is translated as CSARKGGEQYF.

This clone has more than one count but fewer than ten. The chain is built from TRBV6-6 and TRBJ2-3, with D hard to call. There are 18 residues in the CDR3. Germline CDR1 reads MNHNY; CDR2 reads SVGAGI (reference sequence). Trimming removed 5 bases from V and 8 bases from J, with 29 bases in between. This CDR3 reads CASSRTPRFTGILGTQYF. DNA for the CDR3: TGTGCCAGCAGTCGCACTCCCCGCTTCACGGGTATTTTGGGTACGCAGTATTTT.

The gene calls are TRBV6-5 and TRBJ2-5, with D hard to call. CDR1 MNHEY and CDR2 SVGAGI come from the germline V gene. V gave up 2 bases and J gave up 5 bases, with 9 bases separating them. The CDR3 has 13 residues. CDR3 region: CASSYAWSETQYF. The CDR3 coding sequence is TGTGCCAGCAGTTACGCGTGGTCGGAGACCCAGTACTTC.

This rearrangement joins TRBV10-2 to TRBJ1-2, with 9 bases matching TRBD1. The CDR3 has 14 amino acids. With V trimmed by 6 bases and J by 2 bases, 4 bases remained unmatched. From germline, CDR1 is WSHSY and CDR2 SAAADI. CDR3 sequence: CASRKGQGNYGYTF. The CDR3 nucleotides read TGCGCCAGCAGAAAGGGACAGGGAAACTATGGCTACACCTTC.

The table lists this clone with a few counts. The rearrangement links TRBV9 to TRBJ2-1; 14 bases are shared with TRBD2. The junction had 10 bases not matched to a gene; V was cut back by 0 bases and J by 11 bases. CDR1 SGDLS and CDR2 YYNGEE come from the germline V gene. There are 17 residues in the CDR3. CDR3 loop: CASSVVAGGLAGGQQFF. In DNA form, the CDR3 reads TGTGCCAGCAGCGTAGTCGCGGGAGGACTAGCGGGGGGACAGCAGTTCTTC.

The rearrangement links TRBV15 to TRBJ1-6, with 12 bases that match TRBD1. Looked up from germline, CDR1 is LNHNV and CDR2 is YYDKDF (reference sequence). The CDR3 contains 16 residues. Losses at the gene ends were 1 base for V and 7 bases for J; bases not matched to a gene: 2. The CDR3 sequence is CATSRAGQGANSPLHF. DNA of the CDR3: TGTGCCACCAGCAGAGCGGGACAGGGGGCGAATTCACCCCTCCACTTT. Looking up the rest from reference TRBV15 and TRBJ1-6 gives the full variable domain: DAMVIQNPRYQVTQFGKPVTLSCSQTLNHNVMYWYQQKSSQAPKLLFHYYDKDFNNEADTPDNFQSRRPNTSFCFLDIRSPGLGDTAMYLCATSRAGQGANSPLHFGNGTRLTVT.

The gene calls are TRBV4-1 and TRBJ2-2; D uncertain. Germline-derived CDR1 and CDR2 are MGHRA and YSYEKL. With 1 base removed from V and 3 bases from J, the gap between germline ends came to 12 bases. The CDR3 sequence is 16 residues long. CDR3 loop: CASSQGNGLDTGELFF. The CDR3 nucleotides are TGCGCCAGCAGCCAAGGAAACGGTTTAGACACCGGGGAGCTGTTTTTT.

The chain uses TRBV11-2 and TRBJ2-3; 12 nucleotides agree with TRBD1. The CDR3 contains 16 residues. Germline-derived CDR1 and CDR2 are SGHAT and FQNNGV. The V and J ends lost 5 bases and 4 bases, in that order; junction bases with no gene match: 7. The CDR3 DNA follows: TGTGCCAGCAGCCCGGGGGGGACAGGGGGCGCAGATACGCAGTATTTT. Translation: CASSPGGTGGADTQYF.

This rearrangement joins TRBV4-2 to TRBJ1-5; 11 bases agree with TRBD1. CDR1 and CDR2 from the germline V gene are LGHNA and YNFKEQ. The CDR3 is 17 amino acids. V shed 1 base and J 6 bases; nucleotides not matched to a gene: 8. The CDR3 nucleotides are TGTGCCAGCAGCCAAGCGATAGGACAGGGGGCCGGTCAGCCCCAGCATTTT. Protein sequence: CASSQAIGQGAGQPQHF.

The chain links TRBV9 to TRBJ1-3; tentative D call: TRBD1 (6 bases). The CDR3 consists of 14 residues. In germline, CDR1 is SGDLS, CDR2 YYNGEE. The germline V and J ends were trimmed by 2 bases and 7 bases, with 13 bases remaining between them. Here the CDR3 reads CASSVQGGGNTIYF. The CDR3, as DNA: TGTGCCAGCAGCGTCCAAGGGGGTGGGAACACCATATATTTT. Combining the CDR3 with reference TRBV9 and TRBJ1-3 gives the whole variable domain DSGVTQTPKHLITATGQRVTLRCSPRSGDLSVYWYQQSLDQGLQFLIQYYNGEERAKGNILERFSAQQFPDLHSELNLSSLELGDSALYFCASSVQGGGNTIYFGEGSWLTVV.

As DNA, the CDR3 is TGCAGCGTTGAGGAACAGGGGGCTAAAAAACTGTTTTTT. Translation gives CSVEEQGAKKLFF. The chain employs TRBV29-1 and TRBJ1-4; 9 bases align to TRBD1. Per the germline V gene, CDR1 is SQVTM and CDR2 is ANQGSEA. This CDR3 is 13 amino acids long. V lost 3 bases, J lost 9 bases, and 5 bases stayed unmatched. The whole variable domain, remainder taken from reference TRBV29-1 and TRBJ1-4, is SAVISQKPSRDICQRGTSLTIQCQVDSQVTMMFWYRQQPGQSLTLIATANQGSEATYESGFVIDKFPISRPNLTFSTLTVSNMSPEDSSIYLCSVEEQGAKKLFFGSGTQLSVL.

V usage is TRBV12-2 and J usage is TRBJ2-3; the table's D call, TRBD2, was not checked against the DNA. TRBV12-2 constitutes a pseudogene. The CDR3 is made up of 17 amino acids. CDR3 in amino acids: CASRLALKGGAEDTQYF. CDR3 sequence (DNA): TGTGCAAGTCGCTTAGCGCTCAAAGGGGGGGCCGAAGATACGCAGTATTTT.

V and J are TRBV24-1 and TRBJ2-1; TRBD2 aligns across 12 bases. Unmatched junction bases numbered 10, after V lost 3 bases and J lost 8 bases. The CDR3 spans 17 residues. CDR1 is KGHDR, CDR2 SFDVKD, per germline. CDR3 sequence reads: CATSDGLAGPTSDEQFF. The CDR3, as DNA: TGTGCCACCAGTGATGGACTAGCGGGGCCCACAAGCGATGAGCAGTTCTTC.

The J gene is TRBJ1-2, the V gene TRBV7-9, with 7 bases identical to TRBD1. Per the germline V gene, CDR1 is SEHNR and CDR2 is FQNEAQ (reference sequence). This CDR3 has 15 amino acids. V dropped 4 bases and J dropped 0; count of bases not matched to a gene: 5. The CDR3 nucleotides are TGTGCCAGCAGCTACTCAGGGGGAGCTAACTATGGCTACACCTTC. Its translation is CASSYSGGANYGYTF.

This chain links TRBV7-8 with TRBJ2-6, with TRBD1 matching 8 bases. The CDR3 has 18 amino acids. Germline-derived CDR1 and CDR2 are SGHVS and FQNEAQ. Germline trimming cut 3 bases from V and 0 bases from J; bases unmatched to any gene: 7. For the CDR3, the DNA is TGTGCCAGCAGCTTTGGCAGGGGGCCGACCTCTGGGGCCAACGTCCTGACTTTC. This gives the protein CASSFGRGPTSGANVLTF.

This clone appeared a single time. The rearrangement joins TRBV30 to TRBJ2-7, with 10 bases matching TRBD1. The ends lost 1 base at V and 3 bases at J; junction bases unmatched: 3. The CDR3 runs to 14 residues. The germline gives CDR1 GTSNPN, CDR2 SVGIG (reference sequence). The DNA for the CDR3 is TGTGCCTGGAGTGACAGGACAGGGGGCTACGAGCAGTACTTC. Its translation is CAWSDRTGGYEQYF.

The rearrangement links TRBV6-5 to TRBJ2-3, with D perhaps TRBD2 (6 bases). Germline V gives CDR1 MNHEY, CDR2 SVGAGI. The CDR3 totals 14 residues. V was pared by 6 bases and J by 2 bases, with 12 bases between. The CDR3 loop is CASRAGPYTDTQYF. The CDR3 DNA follows: TGTGCCAGCAGGGCGGGACCGTACACAGATACGCAGTATTTT.

The genes are TRBV3-1 (or the pseudogene TRBV3-2) and TRBJ1-1; tentatively, D is TRBD1 (5 bases). Germline V CDR1 and CDR2: LGHDT, YNNKEL (reference sequence). There are 15 residues in the CDR3. The V end lost 3 bases, the J end lost 5 bases, and 16 bases lay between the germline ends. The CDR3 nucleotides are TGTGCCAGCAGCCATGGGTCAGGGTGGCAAACTGAAGCTTTCTTT. It specifies CASSHGSGWQTEAFF.

This sequence joins TRBV3-1 (or the pseudogene TRBV3-2) and TRBJ2-1, with a weak D call TRBD2 (5 bases). V lost 4 bases to trimming and J lost 1 base, with 11 bases between them. This CDR3 is 15 amino acids long. The germline gives CDR1 LGHDT, CDR2 YNNKEL (reference sequence). The CDR3 loop is CASSLNTGSYNEQFF. Written as DNA, the CDR3 is TGTGCCAGCAGCCTCAACACGGGGTCCTACAATGAGCAGTTCTTC.